These T cell receptor beta chains were read from a single sample in a study of cytomegalovirus exposure and HLA in healthy donors. Generated by immunoSEQ multiplex PCR, the TCRdb table keeps only in-frame clones and is missing some. Of around 62,000 clones listed, around 80% are singletons. Sample: PBMCs. These receptors originate from a man aged 35 to 55 in good health and CMV-seronegative. Each CDR3 is given with its conserved first and last residue. Each record gives: clone size, J gene, D gene, V gene, CDR3 DNA, CDR3 protein. A D gene is named only where the DNA matches it firmly. A row's size may be missing; if present it is once, few, many or a size class.

once TRBJ2-7 . TRBV18 TGTGCCAGCTCACTGAGCGCGGGACAGAGCTACGAGCAGTACTTC CASSLSAGQSYEQYF
. TRBJ1-6 TRBD1 TRBV5-5 TGTGCCAGCAGCTTCAGGGGGTTGTCCTATAATTCACCCCTCCACTTT CASSFRGLSYNSPLHF
. TRBJ1-6 . TRBV6-1 TGTGCCAACTCCGGGACTACTAATTCACCCCTCCACTTT CANSGTTNSPLHF
. TRBJ2-1 TRBD1 TRBV2 TGTGCCAGCTCCCTGGACAGGGGAGAGCACAATGAGCAGTTCTTC CASSLDRGEHNEQFF
. TRBJ2-3 . TRBV29-1 TGCAGCGTTACCCAGGGTGGTTGGGATACGCAGTATTTT CSVTQGGWDTQYF
. TRBJ2-1 TRBD2 TRBV9 TGTGCCAGCAGCGTAGTAGCCTCCCTTAGCGGGATGGGCTACAATGAGCAGTTCTTC CASSVVASLSGMGYNEQFF
. TRBJ2-7 . TRBV5-5 TGTGCCAGCAGCTACAGACAGAGAGCCTACGAGCAGTACTTC CASSYRQRAYEQYF
. TRBJ2-7 TRBD1 TRBV28 TGTGCCAGCAGTTCCCGACAGGGGGGCTTCGAGCAGTACTTC CASSSRQGGFEQYF
. TRBJ1-1 . TRBV10-3 TGTGCCATCAATGGGGCAGTGAACACTGAAGCTTTCTTT CAINGAVNTEAFF
few TRBJ2-2 . TRBV5-1 TGCGCCAGCAGCCCCAGGAACAGGGATATCGGGGAGCTGTTTTTT CASSPRNRDIGELFF
. TRBJ1-6 TRBD1 TRBV7-6 TGTGCCAGCAGCTTAGCCGGACAGGGTGCACCCCTCCACTTT CASSLAGQGAPLHF
. TRBJ1-5 . TRBV18 TGTGCCAGCTCACCAGGGCACAGGCAGCCCCAGCATTTT CASSPGHRQPQHF
. TRBJ1-5 . TRBV19 TGTGCCAGTAGTGTCCCAGTGCGGCAGCCCCAGCATTTT CASSVPVRQPQHF
. TRBJ1-1 . TRBV27 TGTGCCAGCAGTTTTGCGCGGAACACTGAAGCTTTCTTT CASSFARNTEAFF
. TRBJ2-2 TRBD1 TRBV7-6 TGTGCCAGCAGCTTAGGACAGGGCCCCACCGGGGAGCTGTTTTTT CASSLGQGPTGELFF
. TRBJ2-7 TRBD1 TRBV19 TGTGCCAGTAGTGTACCGGGACAGGGGTTCGAGCAGTACTTC CASSVPGQGFEQYF
. TRBJ2-5 TRBD1 TRBV5-1 TGCGCCAGCAGCTTGGGGGACAGGGGTGTGGAGACCCAGTACTTC CASSLGDRGVETQYF
few TRBJ2-7 . TRBV18 TGTGCCAGCTCACCGGATGGCAGGGCCTACGAGCAGTACTTC CASSPDGRAYEQYF
. TRBJ1-6 . TRBV7-9 TGTGCCAGCAGCTTAGACTACGCGAGTAAGCCACCCCTCCACTTT CASSLDYASKPPLHF
. TRBJ1-2 . TRBV6-5 TGTGCCAGCAGTTACCAGGGGTACAACTATGGCTACACCTTC CASSYQGYNYGYTF
. TRBJ2-3 . TRBV5-6 TGTGCCAGCAGCTTACGGCAGGGCGCAGCAGATACGCAGTATTTT CASSLRQGAADTQYF
. TRBJ1-1 . TRBV19 TGTGCCAGTAGTATAGGGGCGGGAGGAGGTTTCTTT CASSIGAGGGFF
once TRBJ2-3 . TRBV4-1 TGCGCCAGCAGCCTCCAAGCCCACACAGATACGCAGTATTTT CASSLQAHTDTQYF